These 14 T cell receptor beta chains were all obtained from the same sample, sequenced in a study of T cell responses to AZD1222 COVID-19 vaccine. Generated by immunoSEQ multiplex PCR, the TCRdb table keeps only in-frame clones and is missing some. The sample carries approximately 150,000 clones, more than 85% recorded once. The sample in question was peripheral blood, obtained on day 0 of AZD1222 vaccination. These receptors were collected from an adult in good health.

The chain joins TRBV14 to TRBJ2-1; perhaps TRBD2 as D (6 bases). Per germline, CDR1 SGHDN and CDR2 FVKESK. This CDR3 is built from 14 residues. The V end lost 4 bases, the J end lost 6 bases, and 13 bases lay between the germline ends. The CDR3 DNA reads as TGTGCCAGCAGCCCCCGGGACTTCTTCAATGAGCAGTTCTTC. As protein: CASSPRDFFNEQFF.

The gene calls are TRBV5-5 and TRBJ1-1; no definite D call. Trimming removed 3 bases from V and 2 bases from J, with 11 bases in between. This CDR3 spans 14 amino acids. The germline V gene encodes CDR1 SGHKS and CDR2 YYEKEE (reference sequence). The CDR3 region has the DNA TGTGCCAGCAGCTCCCAGTACAGAAACACTGAAGCTTTCTTT. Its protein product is CASSSQYRNTEAFF.

As DNA, the CDR3 is TGTGCCAGCAGCCCGCGCTCTGGGGCGGGAGGGTCCACAGATACGCAGTATTTT. It yields the protein CASSPRSGAGGSTDTQYF. The V and J genes are TRBV9 and TRBJ2-3; 9 nucleotides agree with TRBD2. The CDR3 sequence is 18 residues long. Germline CDR1 reads SGDLS; CDR2 reads YYNGEE. J was trimmed by 2 bases and V by 4 bases; bases with no gene match: 14.

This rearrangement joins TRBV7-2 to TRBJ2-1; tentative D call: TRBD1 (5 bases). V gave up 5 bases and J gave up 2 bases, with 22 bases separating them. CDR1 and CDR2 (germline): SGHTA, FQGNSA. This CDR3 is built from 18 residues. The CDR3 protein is CASSAMTVKYRTYNEQFF. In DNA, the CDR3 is TGTGCCAGCAGCGCGATGACAGTCAAGTATCGAACCTACAATGAGCAGTTCTTC.

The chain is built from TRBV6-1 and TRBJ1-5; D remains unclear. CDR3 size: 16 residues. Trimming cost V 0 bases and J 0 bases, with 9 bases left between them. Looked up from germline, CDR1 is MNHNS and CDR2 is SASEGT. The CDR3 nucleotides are TGTGCCAGCAGTGAAGCGGTAAGGTTTAGCAATCAGCCCCAGCATTTT. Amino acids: CASSEAVRFSNQPQHF.

Here the CDR3 reads CASSVGQSLYEQYF. The CDR3 nucleotides read TGTGCCAGCAGCGTGGGACAGTCCCTCTACGAGCAGTACTTC. This sequence joins TRBV13 and TRBJ2-7; 7 bases agree with TRBD1. V was pared by 5 bases and J by 3 bases, with 7 bases of the junction left unmatched. Germline CDR1 is PRHDT and CDR2 is FYEKMQ (reference sequence). The CDR3 extends over 14 amino acids.

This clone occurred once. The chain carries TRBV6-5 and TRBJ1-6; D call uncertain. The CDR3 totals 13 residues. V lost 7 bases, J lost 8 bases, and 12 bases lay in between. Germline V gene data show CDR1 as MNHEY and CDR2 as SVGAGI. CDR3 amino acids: CASTSTNDSPLHF. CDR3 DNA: TGTGCCAGCACCTCGACGAACGATTCACCCCTCCACTTT.

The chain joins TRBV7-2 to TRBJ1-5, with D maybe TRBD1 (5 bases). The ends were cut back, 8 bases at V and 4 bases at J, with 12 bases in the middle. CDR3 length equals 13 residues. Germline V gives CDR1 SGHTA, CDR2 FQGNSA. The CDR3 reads CASDPGPNQPQHF. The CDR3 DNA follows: TGTGCCAGCGATCCGGGGCCGAATCAGCCCCAGCATTTT.

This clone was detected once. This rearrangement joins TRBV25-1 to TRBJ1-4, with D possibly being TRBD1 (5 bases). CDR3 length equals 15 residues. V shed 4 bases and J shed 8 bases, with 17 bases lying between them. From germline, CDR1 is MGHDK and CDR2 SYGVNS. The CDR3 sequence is CASSAIDSRGEKLFF. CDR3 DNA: TGTGCCAGCAGTGCGATCGACAGTCGGGGCGAAAAACTGTTTTTT.

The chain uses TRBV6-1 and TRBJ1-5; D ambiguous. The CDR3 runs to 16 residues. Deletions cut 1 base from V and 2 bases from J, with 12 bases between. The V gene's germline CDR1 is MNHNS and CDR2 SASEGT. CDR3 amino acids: CASSEERDVGNQPQHF. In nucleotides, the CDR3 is TGTGCCAGCAGTGAAGAAAGGGATGTCGGCAATCAGCCCCAGCATTTT.

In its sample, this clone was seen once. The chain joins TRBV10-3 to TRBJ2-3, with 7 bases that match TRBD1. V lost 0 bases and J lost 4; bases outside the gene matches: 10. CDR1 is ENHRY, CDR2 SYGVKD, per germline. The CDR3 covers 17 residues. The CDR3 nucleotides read TGTGCCATCAGTGAGTCCGCGGACAGGCGGTGGGCAGATACGCAGTATTTT. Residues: CAISESADRRWADTQYF.

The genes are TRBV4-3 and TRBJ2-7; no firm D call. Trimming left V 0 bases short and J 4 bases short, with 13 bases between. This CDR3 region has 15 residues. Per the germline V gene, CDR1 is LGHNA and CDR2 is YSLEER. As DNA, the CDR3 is TGCGCCAGCAGCCAAGACGTTGGGGTAACTTACGAGCAGTACTTC. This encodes CASSQDVGVTYEQYF.

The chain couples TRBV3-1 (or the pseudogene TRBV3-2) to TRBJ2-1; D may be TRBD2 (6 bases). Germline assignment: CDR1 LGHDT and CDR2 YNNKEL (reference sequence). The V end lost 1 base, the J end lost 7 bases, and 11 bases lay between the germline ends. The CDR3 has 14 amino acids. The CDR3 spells CASSQAGEVNEQFF. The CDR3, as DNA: TGTGCCAGCAGCCAAGCGGGGGAGGTTAATGAGCAGTTCTTC.

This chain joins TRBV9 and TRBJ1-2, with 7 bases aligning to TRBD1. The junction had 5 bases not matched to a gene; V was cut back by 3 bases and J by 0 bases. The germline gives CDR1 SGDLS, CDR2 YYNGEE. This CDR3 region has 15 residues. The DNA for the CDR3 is TGTGCCAGCAGCGGCCGGGACAGAGCTAACTATGGCTACACCTTC. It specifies CASSGRDRANYGYTF.